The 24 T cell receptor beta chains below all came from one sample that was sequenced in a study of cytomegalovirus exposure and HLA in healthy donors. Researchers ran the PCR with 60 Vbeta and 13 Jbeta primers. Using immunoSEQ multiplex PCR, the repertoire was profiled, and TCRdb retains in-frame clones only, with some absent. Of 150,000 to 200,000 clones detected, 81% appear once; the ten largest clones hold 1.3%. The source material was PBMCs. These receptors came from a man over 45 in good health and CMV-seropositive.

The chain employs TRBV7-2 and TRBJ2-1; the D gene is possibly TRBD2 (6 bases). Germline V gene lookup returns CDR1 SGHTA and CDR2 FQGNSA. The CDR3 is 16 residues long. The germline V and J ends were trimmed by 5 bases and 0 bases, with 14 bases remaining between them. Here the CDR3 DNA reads TGTGCCAGCAGCCCCAGACTAGGAAGCTCCTACAATGAGCAGTTCTTC. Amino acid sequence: CASSPRLGSSYNEQFF.

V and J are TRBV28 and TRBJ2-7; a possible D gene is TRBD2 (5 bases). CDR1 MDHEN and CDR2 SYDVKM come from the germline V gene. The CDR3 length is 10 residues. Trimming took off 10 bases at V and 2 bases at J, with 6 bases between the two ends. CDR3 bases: TGTGCCACCGGGACCTACGAGCAGTACTTC. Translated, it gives CATGTYEQYF.

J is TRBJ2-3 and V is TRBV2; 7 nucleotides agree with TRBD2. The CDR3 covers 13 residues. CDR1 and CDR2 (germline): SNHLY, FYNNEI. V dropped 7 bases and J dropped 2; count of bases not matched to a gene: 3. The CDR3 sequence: CASTREITDTQYF. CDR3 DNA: TGTGCCAGCACGCGGGAGATCACAGATACGCAGTATTTT.

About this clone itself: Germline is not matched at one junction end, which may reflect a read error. The CDR3 DNA is TGTGCTAGCAGCTTGGGCCGACACAGGGGTCCCTACAATGAGCAGCTCTTC. Its protein product is CASSLGRHRGPYNEQLF. This rearrangement joins TRBV7-7 to TRBJ2-1; 7 bases are shared with TRBD1. The V gene's germline CDR1 is SSHAT and CDR2 FNYEAQ (reference sequence). CDR3 length: 17 residues.

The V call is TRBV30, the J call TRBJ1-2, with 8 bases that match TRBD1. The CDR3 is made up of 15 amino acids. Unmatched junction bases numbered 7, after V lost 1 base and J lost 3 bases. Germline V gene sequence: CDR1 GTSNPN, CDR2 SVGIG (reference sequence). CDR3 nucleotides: TGTGCCTGGAGTGCCCCTGACAGGGGTGACTATGGCTACACCTTC. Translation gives CAWSAPDRGDYGYTF.

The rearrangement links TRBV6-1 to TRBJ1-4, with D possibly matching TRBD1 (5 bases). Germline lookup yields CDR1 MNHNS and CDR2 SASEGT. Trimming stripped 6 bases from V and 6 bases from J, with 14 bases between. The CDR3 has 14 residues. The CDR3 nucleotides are TGTGCCAGCAGGTCGGGAGGGGCGGATGAAAAACTGTTTTTT. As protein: CASRSGGADEKLFF.

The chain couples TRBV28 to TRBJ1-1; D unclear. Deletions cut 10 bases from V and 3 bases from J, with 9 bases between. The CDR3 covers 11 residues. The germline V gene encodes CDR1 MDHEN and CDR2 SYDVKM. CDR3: CATRHHTEAFF. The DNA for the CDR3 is TGTGCCACCAGACATCACACTGAAGCTTTCTTT.

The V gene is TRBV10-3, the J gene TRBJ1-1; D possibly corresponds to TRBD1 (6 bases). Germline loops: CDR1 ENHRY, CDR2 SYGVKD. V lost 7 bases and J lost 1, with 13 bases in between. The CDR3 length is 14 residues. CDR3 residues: CAITSSGANTEAFF. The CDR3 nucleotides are TGTGCCATCACTTCTTCAGGGGCGAACACTGAAGCTTTCTTT.

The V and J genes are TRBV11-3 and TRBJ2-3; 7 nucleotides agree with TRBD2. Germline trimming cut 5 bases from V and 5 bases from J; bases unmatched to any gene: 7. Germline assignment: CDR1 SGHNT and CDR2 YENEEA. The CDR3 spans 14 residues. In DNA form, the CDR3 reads TGTGCCAGCAGCCCGGGGAGGGCGGAAGATACGCAGTATTTT. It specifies CASSPGRAEDTQYF.

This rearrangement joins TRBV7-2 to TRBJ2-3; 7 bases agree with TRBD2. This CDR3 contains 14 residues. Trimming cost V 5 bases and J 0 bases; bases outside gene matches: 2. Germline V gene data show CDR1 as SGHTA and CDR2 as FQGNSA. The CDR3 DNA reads TGTGCCAGCAGCGAGGGACTAAGCACAGATACGCAGTATTTT. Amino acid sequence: CASSEGLSTDTQYF.

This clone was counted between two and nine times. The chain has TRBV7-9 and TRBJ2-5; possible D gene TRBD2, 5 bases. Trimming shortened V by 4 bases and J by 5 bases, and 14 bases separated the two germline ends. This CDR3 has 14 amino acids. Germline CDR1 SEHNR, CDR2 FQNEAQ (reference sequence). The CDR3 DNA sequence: TGTGCCAGCAGCTCTGCGACCGGGGATGAGACCCAGTACTTC. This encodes CASSSATGDETQYF.

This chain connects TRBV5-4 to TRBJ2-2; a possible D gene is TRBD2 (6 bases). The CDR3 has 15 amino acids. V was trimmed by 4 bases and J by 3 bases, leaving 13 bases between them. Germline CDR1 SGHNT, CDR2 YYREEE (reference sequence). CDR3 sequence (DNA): TGTGCCAGCAGCCGGGGGATCGCGGACACCGGGGAGCTGTTTTTT. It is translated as CASSRGIADTGELFF.

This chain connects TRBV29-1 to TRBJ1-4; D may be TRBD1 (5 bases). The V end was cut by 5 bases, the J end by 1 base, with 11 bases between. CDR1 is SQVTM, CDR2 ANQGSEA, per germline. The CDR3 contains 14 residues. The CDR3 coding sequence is TGCAGCGTTACCAGCGGGGGAACTAATGAAAAACTGTTTTTT. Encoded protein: CSVTSGGTNEKLFF.

The CDR3 DNA follows: TGCGCCAGCAGCTTGGGATCTATCATGAACACTGAAGCTTTCTTT. Translated, it gives CASSLGSIMNTEAFF. This rearrangement joins TRBV5-1 to TRBJ1-1, with D hard to call. CDR1 SGHRS and CDR2 YFSETQ come from the germline V gene. Trimming shortened V by 0 bases and J by 0 bases, and 9 bases separated the two germline ends. The CDR3 has 15 amino acids.

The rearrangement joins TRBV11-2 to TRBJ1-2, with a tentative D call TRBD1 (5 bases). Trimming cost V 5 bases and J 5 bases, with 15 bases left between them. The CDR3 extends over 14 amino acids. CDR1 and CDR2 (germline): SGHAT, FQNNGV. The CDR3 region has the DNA TGTGCCAGCAGCGCCACAGGTTCAGAGTATGGCTACACCTTC. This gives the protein CASSATGSEYGYTF.

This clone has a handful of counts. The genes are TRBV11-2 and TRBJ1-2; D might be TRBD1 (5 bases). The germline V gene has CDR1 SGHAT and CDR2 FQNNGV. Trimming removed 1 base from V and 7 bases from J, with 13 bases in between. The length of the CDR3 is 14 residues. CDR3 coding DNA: TGTGCCAGCAGCTTAGGGAGGGGCTTGGGTGGCTACACCTTC. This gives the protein CASSLGRGLGGYTF.

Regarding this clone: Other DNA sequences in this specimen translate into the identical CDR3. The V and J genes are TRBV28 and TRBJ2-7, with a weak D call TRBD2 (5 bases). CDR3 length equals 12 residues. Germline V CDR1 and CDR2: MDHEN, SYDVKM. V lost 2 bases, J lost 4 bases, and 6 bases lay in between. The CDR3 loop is CASSLRDYEQYF. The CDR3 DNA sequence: TGTGCCAGCAGTTTACGGGATTACGAGCAGTACTTC.

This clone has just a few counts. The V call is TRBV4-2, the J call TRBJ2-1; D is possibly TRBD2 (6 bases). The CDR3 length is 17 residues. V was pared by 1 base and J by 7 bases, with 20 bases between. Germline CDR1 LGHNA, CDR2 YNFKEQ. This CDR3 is CASSQGWLAGRGNEQFF. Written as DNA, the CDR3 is TGTGCCAGCAGCCAAGGGTGGCTAGCTGGACGGGGGAATGAGCAGTTCTTC.

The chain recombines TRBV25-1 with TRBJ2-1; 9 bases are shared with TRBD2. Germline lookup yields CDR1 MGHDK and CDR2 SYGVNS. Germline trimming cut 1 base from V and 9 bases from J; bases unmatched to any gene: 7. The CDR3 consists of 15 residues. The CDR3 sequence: CASSEFGGREVEQFF. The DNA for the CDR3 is TGTGCCAGCAGTGAATTCGGCGGGAGGGAGGTTGAGCAGTTCTTC.

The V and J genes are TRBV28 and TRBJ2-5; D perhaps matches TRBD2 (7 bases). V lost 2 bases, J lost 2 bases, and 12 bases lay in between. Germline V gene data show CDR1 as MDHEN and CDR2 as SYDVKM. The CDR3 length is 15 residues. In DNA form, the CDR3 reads TGTGCCAGCAGTTTAGTAGGGGGGGGGCAAGAGACCCAGTACTTC. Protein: CASSLVGGGQETQYF.

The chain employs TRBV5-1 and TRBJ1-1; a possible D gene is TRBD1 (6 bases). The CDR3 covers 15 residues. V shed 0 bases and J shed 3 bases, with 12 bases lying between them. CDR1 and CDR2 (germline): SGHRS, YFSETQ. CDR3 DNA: TGCGCCAGCAGCTTGGTTGGGAGGGGGTACACTGAAGCTTTCTTT. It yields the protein CASSLVGRGYTEAFF.

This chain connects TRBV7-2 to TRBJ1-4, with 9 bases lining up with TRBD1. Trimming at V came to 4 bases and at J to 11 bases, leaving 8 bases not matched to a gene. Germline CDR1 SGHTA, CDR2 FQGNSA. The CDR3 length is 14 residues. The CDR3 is CASSSGQGSRKLFF. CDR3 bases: TGTGCCAGCAGCTCGGGACAGGGATCCAGGAAACTGTTTTTT.

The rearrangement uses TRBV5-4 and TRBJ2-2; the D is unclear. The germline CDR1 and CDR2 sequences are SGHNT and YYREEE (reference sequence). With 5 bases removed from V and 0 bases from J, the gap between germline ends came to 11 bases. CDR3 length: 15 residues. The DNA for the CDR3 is TGTGCCAGCAGGTCCGACACCTCGAACACCGGGGAGCTGTTTTTT. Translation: CASRSDTSNTGELFF.

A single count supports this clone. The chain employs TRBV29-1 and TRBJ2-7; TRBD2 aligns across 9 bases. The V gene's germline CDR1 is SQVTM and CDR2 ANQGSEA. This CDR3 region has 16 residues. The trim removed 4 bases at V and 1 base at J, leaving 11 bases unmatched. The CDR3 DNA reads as TGCAGCGTTGTGCTAGCGGGGACAGCGAGATCCTACGAGCAGTACTTC. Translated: CSVVLAGTARSYEQYF.